Each of the 17 T cell receptor beta chains below was sequenced from the same sample in a study of blood T cell repertoires in COVID-19. Method: immunoSEQ multiplex PCR; TCRdb's copy keeps in-frame clones and lacks some. The data hold approximately 250,000 clones, with 70% to 90% observed a single time. Input material: peripheral blood. The receptors come from a man aged 55-75 years who had recovered from COVID-19.

V usage is TRBV3-1 (or the pseudogene TRBV3-2) and J usage is TRBJ2-5; perhaps TRBD1 as D (5 bases). This CDR3 comprises 14 residues. CDR1 is LGHDT and CDR2 is YNNKEL in the germline V gene (reference sequence). V shed 1 base and J shed 0 bases, with 6 bases lying between them. CDR3 protein: CASSQGQYQETQYF. The CDR3 region has the DNA TGTGCCAGCAGCCAAGGACAGTACCAAGAGACCCAGTACTTC.

The table lists this clone with a count of one. The chain has TRBV29-1 and TRBJ2-5; possibly TRBD2 for D (6 bases). This CDR3 has 15 residues. The V gene's germline CDR1 is SQVTM and CDR2 ANQGSEA. Trimming removed 1 base from V and 5 bases from J, with 17 bases in between. The CDR3 nucleotides are TGCAGCGTTGAAGCTGACGGGGGTGCCAGGGAGACCCAGTACTTC. Translated, it gives CSVEADGGARETQYF.

V and J are TRBV7-6 and TRBJ2-5; 9 nucleotides line up with TRBD2. Unmatched junction bases numbered 11, after V lost 0 bases and J lost 0 bases. Germline CDR1 and CDR2: SGHVS and FNYEAQ. The CDR3 is 19 residues long. The CDR3: CASSLANFAGGPNQETQYF. CDR3 in DNA: TGTGCCAGCAGCTTAGCGAATTTTGCGGGAGGGCCTAACCAAGAGACCCAGTACTTC.

The chain recombines TRBV7-9 with TRBJ2-3, with D possibly being TRBD2 (6 bases). The CDR3 is 12 amino acids. Germline V CDR1 and CDR2: SEHNR, FQNEAQ (reference sequence). The V end was cut by 1 base, the J end by 10 bases, with 9 bases between. CDR3 sequence: CASSLEEGAQYF. The CDR3 region has the DNA TGTGCCAGCAGCTTAGAGGAGGGAGCGCAGTATTTT.

This sequence joins TRBV2 and TRBJ1-6; the D gene is possibly TRBD1 (5 bases). Germline CDR1 is SNHLY and CDR2 is FYNNEI. The CDR3 is made up of 13 amino acids. V was cut by 10 bases and J by 6 bases, with 13 bases left in between. The CDR3 DNA follows: TGTGCCACTTCGTTGGGGGGTAATTCACCCCTCCACTTT. It is translated as CATSLGGNSPLHF.

The gene calls are TRBV6-5 and TRBJ1-4, with TRBD1 matching 7 bases. After removal of 7 bases from V and 7 bases from J, the junction contained 6 bases not matched to a gene. There are 13 residues in the CDR3. Looked up from germline, CDR1 is MNHEY and CDR2 is SVGAGI. As DNA, the CDR3 is TGTGCCAGCATGACAGGGAATGGTGAAAAACTGTTTTTT. Translated: CASMTGNGEKLFF.

The chain links TRBV3-1 (or the pseudogene TRBV3-2) to TRBJ1-5; D is undetermined. This CDR3 is 16 amino acids long. Germline CDR1 and CDR2: LGHDT and YNNKEL (reference sequence). With 3 bases removed from V and 2 bases from J, the gap between germline ends came to 14 bases. The CDR3 DNA sequence: TGTGCCAGCAGCCAGCGCGGGCGTAATGGCAATCAGCCCCAGCATTTT. Amino acids: CASSQRGRNGNQPQHF.

This chain joins TRBV7-9 and TRBJ2-5, with D perhaps TRBD2 (5 bases). Looked up from germline, CDR1 is SEHNR and CDR2 is FQNEAQ (reference sequence). This CDR3 comprises 15 residues. Trimming pared 5 bases from V and 2 bases from J, leaving 15 bases between. In DNA, the CDR3 is TGTGCCAGCAGCCGGCGAGGGTCAGAGCAAGAGACCCAGTACTTC. This translates into CASSRRGSEQETQYF.

The rearrangement links TRBV5-6 to TRBJ1-1, with TRBD1 identical over 9 bases. Germline V gene lookup returns CDR1 SGHDT and CDR2 YYEEEE. CDR3 length equals 16 residues. Trimming took 0 bases from V and 6 from J; bases not matched to a gene: 9. This CDR3 reads CASSLVGTGSRAEAFF. Written as DNA, the CDR3 is TGTGCCAGCAGCTTGGTGGGGACAGGGAGTCGAGCTGAAGCTTTCTTT.

The chain carries TRBV3-1 (or the pseudogene TRBV3-2) and TRBJ2-1; D is perhaps TRBD2 (5 bases). CDR1 is LGHDT, CDR2 YNNKEL, per germline (reference sequence). The CDR3 sequence is 13 residues long. V was pared by 4 bases and J by 9 bases, with 13 bases between. The CDR3 region has the DNA TGTGCCAGCAGCCCCCCGGGATCAATTGAGCAGTTCTTC. Translated, it gives CASSPPGSIEQFF.

This chain connects TRBV4-2 to TRBJ1-6, with TRBD1 as a possible D gene (5 bases). From germline, CDR1 is LGHNA and CDR2 YNFKEQ. The CDR3 has 19 residues. V dropped 3 bases and J dropped 4 bases, with 22 bases sitting between them. This CDR3 reads CASSQRTKRDSKYNSPLHF. DNA of the CDR3: TGTGCCAGCAGCCAGCGAACGAAGAGAGACAGTAAATATAATTCACCCCTCCACTTT.

The chain has TRBV7-8 and TRBJ2-2; D gene uncertain. Germline-derived CDR1 and CDR2 are SGHVS and FQNEAQ. Trimming left V 2 bases short and J 1 base short, with 5 bases between. The CDR3 is 14 residues long. This chain's CDR3 is CASSLLMNTGELFF. In DNA form, the CDR3 reads TGTGCCAGCAGCTTACTTATGAACACCGGGGAGCTGTTTTTT.

The chain couples TRBV18 to TRBJ2-7; 10 nucleotides agree with TRBD2. The CDR3 totals 15 residues. Germline loops: CDR1 KGHSH, CDR2 LQKENI. Losses at the gene ends were 4 bases for V and 3 bases for J; bases not matched to a gene: 6. The CDR3 region has the DNA TGTGCCAGCTCACAAGGGACTAGCGCCGACTACGAGCAGTACTTC. Translating gives CASSQGTSADYEQYF.

The chain employs TRBV5-1 and TRBJ1-1, with D tentatively TRBD1 (6 bases). Trimming left V 4 bases short and J 7 bases short, with 17 bases between. The CDR3 extends over 14 amino acids. Germline V gene sequence: CDR1 SGHRS, CDR2 YFSETQ. CDR3 amino acids: CASSVSQGQGEAFF. CDR3 nucleotide sequence: TGCGCCAGCAGCGTATCACAGGGCCAGGGTGAAGCTTTCTTT.

This clone was counted between two and nine times. The V and J genes are TRBV4-1 and TRBJ1-4; 7 bases are shared with TRBD1. This CDR3 has 15 residues. Germline trimming cut 3 bases from V and 8 bases from J; bases unmatched to any gene: 9. Per germline, CDR1 MGHRA and CDR2 YSYEKL. The CDR3 nucleotides are TGCGCCAGCAGCCACTCCGGGACAGTCAGAGAAAAACTGTTTTTT. Protein sequence: CASSHSGTVREKLFF.

The chain recombines TRBV6-5 with TRBJ1-2; D gene uncertain. The germline gives CDR1 MNHEY, CDR2 SVGAGI. The CDR3 loop spans 13 amino acids. V dropped 7 bases and J dropped 0 bases, with 9 bases sitting between them. The CDR3 loop reads CASMRGTNYGYTF. CDR3 in DNA: TGTGCCAGCATGCGAGGGACTAACTATGGCTACACCTTC.

The V gene is TRBV5-1, the J gene TRBJ2-3; 9 bases are a match to TRBD2. Germline assignment: CDR1 SGHRS and CDR2 YFSETQ. CDR3 length equals 16 residues. Losses at the gene ends were 0 bases for V and 2 bases for J; bases not matched to a gene: 4. The CDR3 nucleotides read TGCGCCAGCAGCTTGGGGCTAGCGGGGACCACAGATACGCAGTATTTT. This codes for CASSLGLAGTTDTQYF.